Listed here is a single TCR beta chain. This clonotype has a handful of counts. Its recognized antigen is unknown. A junction end diverges from the germline sequence, so it may reflect a read error. The sample comes from a study of response to subunit inactivated influenza vaccine (dated by TCRdb to 2017 to 2018). For context, the study as a whole: The study used deep quantitative T cell receptor repertoire profiling to track responses to a trivalent subunit inactivated influenza vaccine.

The investigation overall reported the following: It was suggested by the authors that each seasonal influenza vaccination may recruit only a limited number of new T cells.

Libraries came from RT-PCR. Instrument used: Illumina HiSeq 2500. TCRdb passed the public sequencing reads through fastp at Q25 and MiXCR, retaining productive beta sequences. Every distinct CDR3 protein forms one entry, paired with its most common genes and DNA. The sample table contains fewer than 200,000 distinct CDR3 sequences; only one count was recorded for around 8.8% of them. In total, the top ten clones hold about a tenth of the sample. CDR1 and CDR2 are drawn from the germline V gene: SQVTM, ANQGSEA. The CDR3 holds 18 amino acids from the cysteine to the phenylalanine. The only DNA kept is the CDR3, 54 bases in frame from the first base.

This TCR derives from a man aged 45 to 65 who received an inactivated influenza vaccine. Donor details come from another sample of the same person, matched by shared clones. The specimen was non-naive T cells sorted from PBMCs, collected on the day of vaccination. According to the study, the label for this sample's cell subset or site signals: memory T cell fraction. The chain couples TRBV29-1 to TRBJ2-5, and TRBD2 aligns with 15 junction nucleotides. CDR3 protein: CSANWPGLAGGIPEIQYF. The sequence in DNA is TGCAGCGCCAACTGGCCGGGACTAGCGGGGGGCATCCCTGAGATCCAGTACTTC.